This TCR beta chain is drawn from a study of blood T cell repertoires in COVID-19. This clone showed up just once. Original processing notes: Counts of nucleated cells, estimated from reference gene primer amplification, were obtained. TCRdb's table, derived via immunoSEQ multiplex PCR, lists solely in-frame clones and lacks some. V and J calls and clone size follow that table, whereas D and trimming were derived from the DNA. Of about 220,000 clones listed, 84% are singletons. J was trimmed by 5 bases and V by 5 bases; bases with no gene match: 7. CDR1 is LGHDT, CDR2 YNNKEL, per germline (reference sequence). The CDR3 contains 15 residues.

Sequences were obtained from peripheral blood. The rearrangement uses TRBV3-1 (or the pseudogene TRBV3-2) and TRBJ2-5; TRBD2 aligns across 11 bases. This TCR derives from a woman aged 60-70 years with acute or convalescent COVID-19. The CDR3 coding sequence is TGTGCCAGCAGCGATAGCGGGGGGGCCTGGGAGACCCAGTACTTC. Translating gives CASSDSGGAWETQYF.